The 2 T cell receptor beta chains reported below all come from one sample, sequenced in a study of T cells after yellow fever vaccination. A single record per CDR3 protein comes from TCRdb applying MiXCR to the 5' RACE reads. The data contain 340,000 or so distinct CDR3 sequences, about 12% of them singletons. Sequenced here: CD4+ T cells sorted from PBMCs, sampled 15 days after the yellow fever booster vaccination. Receptor source: a man in his late teens or twenties who received the YFV17D yellow fever vaccine.

This clonotype was observed a few times. The germline gene is not matched at one end of the junction; a read error may be the cause. The V and J genes are TRBV5-6 and TRBJ1-3, with D perhaps TRBD1 (5 bases). The CDR3 is made up of 11 amino acids. CDR1 is SGHDT, CDR2 YYEEEE, per germline. CDR3 sequence (DNA): TGTGCCAGCAGCTTTTTACAGGCCTCCTCGTTT. As protein: CASSFLQASSF.

J is TRBJ2-1 and V is TRBV6-2 or TRBV6-3; D is possibly TRBD1 or TRBD2 (5 bases each). Germline V lookup: CDR1 MNHEY, CDR2 SVGEGT. With 4 bases removed from V and 7 bases from J, the gap between germline ends came to 11 bases. This CDR3 contains 13 residues. CDR3 in amino acids: CASSSQGENEQFF. For the CDR3, the DNA is TGTGCCAGCAGTTCCCAGGGAGAGAATGAGCAGTTCTTC.